This is a list of T cell receptor beta chains from one sample in a study of blood T cells in healthy people across ages. TCRdb reprocessed the 5' RACE reads via MiXCR and lists one record per CDR3 protein. The sample holds 650,000 to 1,000,000 distinct CDR3 sequences, around 50% seen once. The sample taken for sequencing was blood. The receptor set was obtained from a man older than 75 in good health. The CDR3 runs from the conserved cysteine through the conserved F or W. A D gene is named only where the DNA matches it firmly. Size is omitted from some rows. Given values are once, few, many or a class for expanded clones.

CDR3 protein | CDR3 DNA | J gene | D gene | clone size | V gene
CASSEPGQGIETQYF | TGTGCCAGCAGCGAGCCGGGACAGGGGATAGAGACCCAGTACTTC | TRBJ2-5 | TRBD1 | once | TRBV7-3
CATSDWTSNTQYF | TGTGCCACCAGTGATTGGACTTCCAATACGCAGTATTTT | TRBJ2-3 | - | few | TRBV24-1
CASSPRLAVPYEQYF | TGTGCCAGCAGCCCCCGACTAGCGGTCCCCTACGAGCAGTACTTC | TRBJ2-7 | TRBD2 | - | TRBV11-2
CASSPQAGSGDSPLHF | TGTGCCAGCAGCCCTCAAGCTGGTTCCGGTGATTCACCCCTCCACTTT | TRBJ1-6 | - | few | TRBV9
CASSFSGSWDTQYF | TGTGCCAGCAGCTTTAGCGGGAGCTGGGATACGCAGTATTTT | TRBJ2-3 | TRBD2 | - | TRBV13
CASSEFGQAGETQYF | TGTGCCAGCAGCGAGTTTGGGCAGGCCGGGGAGACCCAGTACTTC | TRBJ2-5 | - | few | TRBV4-2
CASSHGTSGGLKETQYF | TGTGCCAGCAGCCATGGGACTAGCGGGGGCCTAAAAGAGACCCAGTACTTC | TRBJ2-5 | TRBD2 | - | TRBV3-1
CASSYRGTETQYF | TGTGCCAGCAGTTATAGGGGGACGGAGACCCAGTACTTC | TRBJ2-5 | - | many | TRBV12-3/TRBV12-4
CASTLETDTQYF | TGTGCCAGCACCTTGGAGACAGATACGCAGTATTTT | TRBJ2-3 | - | - | TRBV12-3/TRBV12-4
CASSFEGSTDTQYF | TGTGCCAGCAGTTTTGAGGGGTCCACAGATACGCAGTATTTT | TRBJ2-3 | - | few | TRBV28
CSADLITYNEQFF | TGCAGCGCGGACTTGATTACCTACAATGAGCAGTTCTTC | TRBJ2-1 | - | few | TRBV29-1
CASSRTANSPLHF | TGTGCCAGCAGTAGGACGGCAAATTCACCCCTCCACTTT | TRBJ1-6 | - | - | TRBV28
CASSFQREGEQFF | TGTGCCAGTAGTTTTCAGCGGGAGGGTGAGCAGTTCTTC | TRBJ2-1 | TRBD2 | - | TRBV19
CASSILGNEQFF | TGTGCCAGTAGTATTCTCGGCAATGAGCAGTTCTTC | TRBJ2-1 | - | - | TRBV4-2
CAIKPGVDQETQYF | TGTGCCATCAAGCCGGGAGTCGACCAAGAGACCCAGTACTTC | TRBJ2-5 | - | - | TRBV10-3
CASSHPREGTDTEAFF | TGTGCCAGCAGCCACCCCCGGGAAGGGACGGACACTGAAGCTTTCTTT | TRBJ1-1 | - | - | TRBV3-1
CASSQEMGRETQYF | TGTGCCAGCAGCCAAGAAATGGGGCGGGAGACCCAGTACTTC | TRBJ2-5 | - | - | TRBV14
CASSGRGDQPQHF | TGTGCCAGCAGCGGAAGAGGTGATCAGCCCCAGCATTTT | TRBJ1-5 | - | - | TRBV7-9
CASSFGLADLNEQFF | TGCGCCAGCAGCTTCGGACTAGCGGACCTAAATGAGCAGTTCTTC | TRBJ2-1 | TRBD2 | many | TRBV5-1
CASSVGRNNEQFF | TGTGCCAGCAGCGTGGGACGAAACAATGAGCAGTTCTTC | TRBJ2-1 | - | - | TRBV7-2
CASSTTATGTSGRYNEQFF | TGTGCCAGCAGCACTACGGCCACCGGGACTAGCGGGAGATACAATGAGCAGTTCTTC | TRBJ2-1 | - | - | TRBV21-1